These 10 T cell receptor beta chains were sequenced from one sample in a study of blood T cell repertoires in COVID-19. Data came from immunoSEQ multiplex PCR; TCRdb stores just in-frame clones and leaves some out. The sample holds around 150,000 clones, roughly 90% seen once. What was sequenced was peripheral blood. The receptor set was obtained from a man aged 45 to 65 with active or convalescent COVID-19.

The chain joins TRBV6-1 to TRBJ1-6; no clear D. The CDR3 contains 16 residues. The ends were cut back, 2 bases at V and 10 bases at J, with 18 bases in the middle. Germline V gene sequence: CDR1 MNHNS, CDR2 SASEGT. This chain's CDR3 is CASSEIPGSVGSPLHF. Here the CDR3 DNA reads TGTGCCAGCAGTGAAATCCCCGGGAGCGTTGGGTCACCCCTCCACTTT.

The chain is built from TRBV7-3 and TRBJ2-2; maybe TRBD2 (5 bases). V dropped 7 bases and J dropped 4 bases, with 13 bases sitting between them. The V gene's germline CDR1 is SGHTA and CDR2 FQGTGA. CDR3 length equals 14 residues. Written as DNA, the CDR3 is TGTGCCAGCACCCGGGCCGCGGGCACCGGGGAGCTGTTTTTT. Protein product: CASTRAAGTGELFF.

The V and J genes are TRBV15 and TRBJ2-3, with 12 bases lining up with TRBD1. Trimming cost V 1 base and J 3 bases; bases outside gene matches: 2. CDR3 length equals 16 residues. Germline V gene sequence: CDR1 LNHNV, CDR2 YYDKDF (reference sequence). CDR3: CATSRAGQGATDTQYF. Written as DNA, the CDR3 is TGTGCCACCAGCAGAGCGGGACAGGGGGCTACAGATACGCAGTATTTT. Drawing the rest from reference TRBV15 and TRBJ2-3, the complete variable domain is DAMVIQNPRYQVTQFGKPVTLSCSQTLNHNVMYWYQQKSSQAPKLLFHYYDKDFNNEADTPDNFQSRRPNTSFCFLDIRSPGLGDTAMYLCATSRAGQGATDTQYFGPGTRLTVL.

The J gene is TRBJ2-7, the V gene TRBV5-1; 8 nucleotides line up with TRBD2. The junction had 1 base not matched to a gene; V was cut back by 5 bases and J by 3 bases. The CDR3 has 12 residues. The germline V gene has CDR1 SGHRS and CDR2 YFSETQ. CDR3 sequence: CASRAGDYEQYF. In nucleotides, the CDR3 is TGCGCCAGCAGAGCGGGAGACTACGAGCAGTACTTC.

This chain connects TRBV2 to TRBJ1-6; D call uncertain. This CDR3 has 15 amino acids. CDR1 and CDR2 (germline): SNHLY, FYNNEI. V lost 1 base and J lost 6, with 10 bases in between. CDR3 residues: CASSEGPVANSPLHF. The CDR3 DNA is TGTGCCAGCAGTGAAGGCCCCGTGGCTAATTCACCCCTCCACTTT. Together with reference TRBV2 and TRBJ1-6, the CDR3 gives the full variable domain: EPEVTQTPSHQVTQMGQEVILRCVPISNHLYFYWYRQILGQKVEFLVSFYNNEISEKSEIFDDQFSVERPDGSNFTLKIRSTKLEDSAMYFCASSEGPVANSPLHFGNGTRLTVT.

This sequence joins TRBV7-2 and TRBJ1-4; a possible D gene is TRBD1 (6 bases). V gave up 2 bases and J gave up 1 base, with 8 bases separating them. The V gene's germline CDR1 is SGHTA and CDR2 FQGNSA. The CDR3 is 15 residues long. The CDR3 DNA reads as TGTGCCAGCAGCTTAAGCAGGGGAACTAATGAAAAACTGTTTTTT. It yields the protein CASSLSRGTNEKLFF.

V gene TRBV7-2 combines with J gene TRBJ2-3; tentative D call: TRBD1 (6 bases). The germline V gene encodes CDR1 SGHTA and CDR2 FQGNSA. The CDR3 totals 16 residues. The V and J ends lost 4 bases and 1 base respectively, with 15 bases between them. The CDR3 DNA follows: TGTGCCAGCAGCTCTCGACAGGTTGGGGGCACAGATACGCAGTATTTT. This sequence encodes CASSSRQVGGTDTQYF. The whole variable domain, remainder taken from reference TRBV7-2 and TRBJ2-3, is GAGVSQSPSNKVTEKGKDVELRCDPISGHTALYWYRQSLGQGLEFLIYFQGNSAPDKSGLPSDRFSAERTGGSVSTLTIQRTQQEDSAVYLCASSSRQVGGTDTQYFGPGTRLTVL.

CDR3 in amino acids: CATNEVYSDTEAFF. CDR3 DNA sequence: TGTGCCACCAACGAGGTATATTCGGATACTGAAGCTTTCTTT. The chain couples TRBV27 to TRBJ1-1; D remains unclear. V was shortened by 10 bases and J by 5 bases, with 20 bases between the two germline ends. This CDR3 is 14 amino acids long. The V gene's germline CDR1 is MNHEY and CDR2 SMNVEV (reference sequence).

The chain employs TRBV9 and TRBJ2-2; D is ambiguous. Trimming cost V 1 base and J 1 base, with 5 bases left between them. CDR3 length: 14 amino acids. Germline V lookup: CDR1 SGDLS, CDR2 YYNGEE. CDR3 sequence reads: CASSVYGNTGELFF. The CDR3 region has the DNA TGTGCCAGCAGCGTATACGGGAACACCGGGGAGCTGTTTTTT.

This rearrangement joins TRBV28 to TRBJ1-6, with 8 bases that match TRBD1. The V and J ends lost 7 bases and 10 bases, in that order; junction bases with no gene match: 9. This CDR3 has 14 amino acids. Germline V CDR1 and CDR2: MDHEN, SYDVKM. The DNA for the CDR3 is TGTGCCAGCACCCCCGGGACAGGTGGCTCACCCCTCCACTTT. Its protein is CASTPGTGGSPLHF.